This T cell receptor (beta chain) appears in the sequencing data of a study of post-analysis software for immune sequencing data. Incorporated into the TCR beta cDNA libraries were unique molecular identifiers, which served to reduce PCR and sequencing biases. Using its own MiXCR run on the PCR reads, TCRdb lists one record per CDR3 protein. In the table there are a few hundred thousand distinct CDR3 sequences, approximately 45% of which are singletons. What was sequenced was blood. The clonotype originates from a girl aged 10-17 years with multiple sclerosis.

The CDR3 DNA is TGTGCCAGCAGTCTAGCGGGAGACCATGAGCAGTTCTTC. Protein sequence: CASSLAGDHEQFF. J is TRBJ2-1 and V is TRBV7-3; 10 nucleotides agree with TRBD2. With 6 bases clipped from V and 8 bases from J, the junction kept 4 bases outside the gene matches. The CDR3 extends over 13 amino acids. The germline gives CDR1 SGHTA, CDR2 FQGTGA.